This entry lists 15 T cell receptor beta chains sequenced from one sample in a study of cytomegalovirus exposure and HLA in healthy donors. Amplification used 60 Vbeta primers and 13 Jbeta primers. Assay: immunoSEQ multiplex PCR; the TCRdb copy retains only in-frame clones and omits some. The data show around 130,000 clones, 7% to 9.5% seen once. What was sequenced was PBMCs. These TCRs come from a woman between 40 and 55 years old in good health and CMV-seropositive.

For the CDR3, the DNA is TGTGCCAGCAGTCCTAGCTCCTATAATTCACCCCTCCACTTT. This sequence encodes CASSPSSYNSPLHF. This chain connects TRBV7-2 to TRBJ1-6; D is unresolved. V was pared by 6 bases and J by 0 bases, with 6 bases between. The CDR3 is made up of 14 amino acids. Looked up from germline, CDR1 is SGHTA and CDR2 is FQGNSA.

This clone was seen a few times. The genes are TRBV2 and TRBJ2-7, with 8 bases fitting TRBD1. The trim removed 7 bases at V and 0 bases at J, leaving 8 bases unmatched. Germline V gene lookup returns CDR1 SNHLY and CDR2 FYNNEI. This CDR3 spans 15 amino acids. CDR3 nucleotides: TGTGCCAGCATCGGGACAGGCGCTAGCTCCTACGAGCAGTACTTC. Residues: CASIGTGASSYEQYF. The entire variable domain, with the rest obtained from reference TRBV2 and TRBJ2-7, is as follows: EPEVTQTPSHQVTQMGQEVILRCVPISNHLYFYWYRQILGQKVEFLVSFYNNEISEKSEIFDDQFSVERPDGSNFTLKIRSTKLEDSAMYFCASIGTGASSYEQYFGPGTRLTVT.

This clone has only a few counts. The chain recombines TRBV18 with TRBJ1-6; 10 bases are a match to TRBD1. The CDR3 runs to 17 residues. The germline CDR1 and CDR2 sequences are KGHSH and LQKENI. After removal of 3 bases from V and 4 bases from J, the junction contained 6 bases not matched to a gene. The CDR3 coding sequence is TGTGCCAGCTCACCCTCCGGGACAGGGGAATATAATTCACCCCTCCACTTT. This translates into CASSPSGTGEYNSPLHF.

This sequence joins TRBV27 and TRBJ2-7; 7 positions agree with TRBD1. Germline lookup yields CDR1 MNHEY and CDR2 SMNVEV (reference sequence). The CDR3 loop spans 15 amino acids. Trimming cost V 3 bases and J 2 bases; bases outside gene matches: 7. CDR3 in DNA: TGTGCCAGCAGTTTCATCGACAGGGTGGCCTACGAGCAGTACTTC. This translates into CASSFIDRVAYEQYF.

CDR3 coding DNA: TGTGCCAGCAGCCGGGGTCGTGAGACCCAGTACTTC. It is translated as CASSRGRETQYF. The rearrangement uses TRBV7-9 and TRBJ2-5, with TRBD2 as a possible D gene (5 bases). Germline CDR1 and CDR2: SEHNR and FQNEAQ (reference sequence). The CDR3 runs 12 residues. V was shortened by 5 bases and J by 5 bases, with 9 bases between the two germline ends.

This clone was counted only a few times. The CDR3 is CASSLGTGQGLNEQFF. The CDR3 region has the DNA TGTGCCAGCAGCTTGGGGACGGGACAGGGCCTCAATGAGCAGTTCTTC. J is TRBJ2-1 and V is TRBV5-4, with 9 bases fitting TRBD1. The V and J ends lost 0 bases and 6 bases, in that order; junction bases with no gene match: 7. Germline V gene data show CDR1 as SGHNT and CDR2 as YYREEE (reference sequence). The CDR3 runs to 16 residues. The whole variable domain, remainder taken from reference TRBV5-4 and TRBJ2-1, is ETGVTQSPTHLIKTRGQQVTLRCSSQSGHNTVSWYQQALGQGPQFIFQYYREEENGRGNFPPRFSGLQFPNYSSELNVNALELDDSALYLCASSLGTGQGLNEQFFGPGTRLTVL.

Regarding this clone: The same CDR3 can be traced to other DNA sequences in this sample. The chain combines TRBV11-2 with TRBJ1-4; 7 bases agree with TRBD1. V shed 4 bases and J 7 bases; nucleotides not matched to a gene: 9. Germline V lookup: CDR1 SGHAT, CDR2 FQNNGV. The CDR3 loop spans 15 amino acids. The CDR3 DNA reads as TGTGCCAGCAGCTACCTTAGGGGGCGAGGTGAAAAACTGTTTTTT. The encoded protein is CASSYLRGRGEKLFF.

This clone was observed a few times. The CDR3 DNA sequence: TGTGCCAGCAGTAGGTGGGGGCCAGCGAACACCGGGGAGCTGTTTTTT. Its protein is CASSRWGPANTGELFF. This sequence joins TRBV2 and TRBJ2-2; perhaps TRBD1 as D (6 bases). Trimming took 5 bases from V and 0 from J, leaving 13 bases between them. The CDR3 consists of 16 residues. CDR1 is SNHLY, CDR2 FYNNEI, per germline.

The rearrangement links TRBV6-5 to TRBJ1-4; D is perhaps TRBD1 (6 bases). Trimming took off 6 bases at V and 5 bases at J, with 13 bases between the two ends. The CDR3 is 14 amino acids. Germline V gene data show CDR1 as MNHEY and CDR2 as SVGAGI. The CDR3 DNA is TGTGCCAGCAGGTACAGAGGGGGAAATGAAAAACTGTTTTTT. Amino acids: CASRYRGGNEKLFF.

The rearrangement uses TRBV5-1 and TRBJ2-1, with 12 bases that match TRBD2. The V gene end was trimmed by 4 bases and the J gene end by 2 bases; junction bases not matched to a gene: 7. This CDR3 has 17 amino acids. Germline V lookup: CDR1 SGHRS, CDR2 YFSETQ. CDR3 in amino acids: CASSGRTSGTTYNEQFF. The CDR3 DNA follows: TGCGCCAGCAGCGGACGGACTAGCGGGACTACCTACAATGAGCAGTTCTTC.

V is TRBV11-3 and J is TRBJ1-2, with TRBD1 matching 7 bases. Losses at the gene ends were 10 bases for V and 1 base for J; bases not matched to a gene: 3. The CDR3 is 12 amino acids. The germline gives CDR1 SGHNT, CDR2 YENEEA. For the CDR3, the DNA is TGTGCCATCTACAGGGGTAACTATGGCTACACCTTC. This encodes CAIYRGNYGYTF.

The chain links TRBV6-6 to TRBJ2-7, with 11 bases fitting TRBD2. Germline trimming cut 10 bases from V and 7 bases from J; bases unmatched to any gene: 12. This CDR3 has 14 residues. Germline CDR1 and CDR2: MNHNY and SVGAGI (reference sequence). The CDR3 sequence is CATQLAGGAREQYF. The DNA of the CDR3 is TGTGCCACCCAGCTAGCGGGGGGTGCTCGAGAGCAGTACTTC.

This sequence joins TRBV5-1 and TRBJ2-7, with D unclear. V gave up 0 bases and J gave up 6 bases, with 4 bases separating them. CDR1 and CDR2 from the germline V gene are SGHRS and YFSETQ. CDR3 length: 11 residues. The chain's CDR3 is CASSLGGEQYF. CDR3 in DNA: TGCGCCAGCAGCTTGGGAGGCGAGCAGTACTTC. Full variable domain (remainder filled in from reference TRBV5-1 and TRBJ2-7): KAGVTQTPRYLIKTRGQQVTLSCSPISGHRSVSWYQQTPGQGLQFLFEYFSETQRNKGNFPGRFSGRQFSNSRSEMNVSTLELGDSALYLCASSLGGEQYFGPGTRLTVT.

The chain combines TRBV19 with TRBJ2-7; TRBD1 aligns across 9 bases. V shed 5 bases and J 6 bases; nucleotides not matched to a gene: 11. Germline V gives CDR1 LNHDA, CDR2 SQIVND (reference sequence). The CDR3 is made up of 15 amino acids. CDR3: CASSALRDREVEQYF. CDR3 bases: TGTGCCAGTAGTGCCCTCCGGGACAGGGAGGTCGAGCAGTACTTC.

This clone was detected only a few times. The rearrangement uses TRBV27 and TRBJ2-1; 9 bases line up with TRBD1. The CDR3 sequence is 12 residues long. Germline trimming cut 5 bases from V and 11 bases from J; bases unmatched to any gene: 4. Germline V lookup: CDR1 MNHEY, CDR2 SMNVEV (reference sequence). Written as DNA, the CDR3 is TGTGCCAGCAGTCCTACAGGGGGCAAGCAGTTCTTC. It yields the protein CASSPTGGKQFF.